The clone carrying this TCR beta chain was observed a few times. Its cognate antigen is unknown. Additional DNA sequences in this sample encode the identical CDR3. Investigators isolated RNA and reverse transcribed it into cDNA to act as the sequencing template. Profiling relied on immunoSEQ multiplex PCR, and the TCRdb table lists in-frame clones only, not all of them. The table includes some 170,000 clones, around 50% detected once. Germline assignment: CDR1 SQVTM and CDR2 ANQGSEA. The CDR3 runs to 11 residues. V lost 3 bases and J 6 bases, leaving 7 bases between the germline ends. The data originate from a study of CD8+ T cells in alopecia areata. Study background: Tofacitinib ran 6 to 18 months, followed by 6 months off drug.

A FACSAria was used to sort CD4+ and CD8+ T cells. These cells came from PBMCs. Whole-study findings and limits: Scalp sequencing also captures normal skin's resident alphabeta T cells. Clonality was higher in lesional than normal scalp, especially in alopecia totalis/universalis.

This receptor was obtained from a human donor with alopecia areata. The rearrangement links TRBV29-1 to TRBJ2-3; TRBD2 is a possible D gene (6 bases). The source material was CD4+ T cells sorted from blood, sampled at week 0. This CDR3 is CSVEEGDTQYF. The CDR3 nucleotides read TGCAGCGTTGAGGAGGGGGATACGCAGTATTTT.